This record looks at one TCR beta chain sequence and its context. Its cognate antigen is unknown. The record originates from a study of T-cell reconstitution after alpha-beta-depleted transplantation in children. Regarding the study as a whole: Newly generated T cells supplied most T-cell counts and diversity one year post-transplant. About two months after transplant, alpha-beta T cells reportedly came from several hundred expanded graft clones.

This CDR3 contains 8 residues. The germline V gene has CDR1 GTSNPN and CDR2 SVGIG (reference sequence). V lost 7 bases to trimming and J lost 10 bases, with 7 bases between them. The library targeted TCRbeta and was prepared with unique molecular identifiers. TCRdb used MiXCR to reprocess the PCR reads, holding one entry per CDR3 protein. The sample shows 200,000 to 250,000 distinct CDR3 sequences, 20% to 30% of them seen only once. The TCR sequence derives from a female patient between 2 and 10 years old who had a stem cell transplant for congenital amegakaryocytic thrombocytopenia, so the T cells may come from the graft donor. J is TRBJ1-1 and V is TRBV30, with D uncertain. The material sequenced was PBMCs, mostly from graft donor cells, taken 360 days after TCRalphabeta/CD19-depleted stem cell transplant. The CDR3 protein is CAYSPAFF. CDR3 DNA: TGTGCCTACTCACCAGCTTTCTTT.